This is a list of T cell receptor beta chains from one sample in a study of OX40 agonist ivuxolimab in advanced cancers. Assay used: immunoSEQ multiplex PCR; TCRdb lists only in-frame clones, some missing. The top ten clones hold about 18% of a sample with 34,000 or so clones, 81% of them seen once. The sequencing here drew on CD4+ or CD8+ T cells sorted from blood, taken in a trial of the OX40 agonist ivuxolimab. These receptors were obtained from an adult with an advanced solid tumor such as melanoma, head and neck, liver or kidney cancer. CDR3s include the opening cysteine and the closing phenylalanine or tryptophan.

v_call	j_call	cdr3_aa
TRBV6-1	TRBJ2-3	CASSPGQGPDTQYF
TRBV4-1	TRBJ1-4	CASSQDEKGGFGKLFF
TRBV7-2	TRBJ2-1	CASSLVSLLGDEQFF
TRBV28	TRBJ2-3	CASSLRDTQYF
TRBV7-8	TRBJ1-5	CASSLARDQPQHF
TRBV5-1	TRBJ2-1	CASSLAGTSVNEQFF
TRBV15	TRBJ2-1	CATSRHTGRANNEQFF
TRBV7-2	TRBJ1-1	CASSPLGAAFF
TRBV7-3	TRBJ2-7	CASRSGLAGREQYF
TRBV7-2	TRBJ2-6	CASSLSLSGANVLTF
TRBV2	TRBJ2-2	CASEGLAANTGELFF
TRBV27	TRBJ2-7	CASSLKAGTYEQYF
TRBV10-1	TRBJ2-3	CASSRGAGATQYF
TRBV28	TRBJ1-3	CASSSPAPSSGNTIYF
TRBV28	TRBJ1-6	CASIGGGSPNSPLHF
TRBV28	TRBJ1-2	CASSFFTGQSLYGYTF
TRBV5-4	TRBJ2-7	CASSLADRGAEQYF
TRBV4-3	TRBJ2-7	CASSQDGTGGVYEQYF
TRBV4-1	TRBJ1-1	CASSQDTGTGKHTEAFF
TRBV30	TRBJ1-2	CAWSRDINYGYTF
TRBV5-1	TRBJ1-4	CASSVDRGNEKLFF
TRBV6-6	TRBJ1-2	CASTDRDYGYTF
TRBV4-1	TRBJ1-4	CASISRLAAATNEKLFF
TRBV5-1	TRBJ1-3	CASSLDNSGNTIYF
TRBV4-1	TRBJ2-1	CASSQILAPSYNGQFF
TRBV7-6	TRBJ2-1	CASSLLAGGPGEQFF
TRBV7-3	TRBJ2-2	CASSLQGSDTGELFF
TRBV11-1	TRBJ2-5	CASSLGLKETQYF
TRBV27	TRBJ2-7	CASSTTSGRGEQYF
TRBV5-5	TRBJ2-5	CASSRGSGPQTQYF
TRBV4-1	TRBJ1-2	CASSQGGRGYTF
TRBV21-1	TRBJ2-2	CASTRGTGELFF
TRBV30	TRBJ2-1	CAWRSESEAFF
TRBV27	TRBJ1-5	CASSLRGQGRQPQHF
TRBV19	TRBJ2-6	CASSPRDRGGGANVLTF
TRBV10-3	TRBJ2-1	CAISGRASGGSYDEQFF
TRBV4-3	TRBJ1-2	CASRRGQGGGGYTF
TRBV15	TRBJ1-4	CATSRDRGQEKLFF
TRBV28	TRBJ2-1	CASSLWTGINNEQFF
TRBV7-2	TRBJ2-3	CASSLLGTDTQYF
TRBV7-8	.	CASSLFGTSSLSRSYEQYF
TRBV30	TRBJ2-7	CAWSVGDTTHYEQYF
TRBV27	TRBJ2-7	CASSSLDFREQYF
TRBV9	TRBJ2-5	CASSRTSGQETQYF
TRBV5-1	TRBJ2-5	CASSVGQEETQYF
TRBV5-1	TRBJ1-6	CASSLGQGSNNSPLHF
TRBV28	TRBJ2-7	CASSFPGSLSYEQYF
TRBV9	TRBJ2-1	CASSSTGGSYNEQFF